This passage covers 9 T cell receptor beta chains from one sample sequenced in a study of CD8 T cells in Susac syndrome. Reverse transcription of roughly 0.5 to 1 ug RNA used random hexamers. Each CDR3 protein is one row after TCRdb ran MiXCR on the immunoSEQ multiplex PCR reads. The repertoire holds about 120,000 distinct CDR3 sequences, with about 93% as singletons. Sequencing used CD8+ T cells from PBMCs. These receptors originate from a human donor with Susac syndrome.

The chain has TRBV20-1 and TRBJ1-2, with D perhaps matching TRBD1 (5 bases). Between the trimmed V and J ends, which lost 1 base and 4 bases, there was a span of 19 bases. CDR3 size: 16 residues. Germline CDR1 and CDR2: DFQATT and SNEGSKA (reference sequence). The CDR3 is CSARAGESRDGYGYTF. DNA for the CDR3: TGCAGTGCTAGAGCGGGGGAGAGCAGGGACGGCTATGGCTACACCTTC.

The chain joins TRBV7-3 to TRBJ2-1; D possibly corresponds to TRBD2 (6 bases). Trimming pared 3 bases from V and 6 bases from J, leaving 15 bases between. Germline loops: CDR1 SGHTA, CDR2 FQGTGA. This CDR3 is built from 15 residues. The CDR3 nucleotides read TGTGCCAGCAGCTTTTCAGGGATGGGGGGCAATGAGCAGTTCTTC. It encodes CASSFSGMGGNEQFF.

The gene calls are TRBV25-1 and TRBJ1-2; D unclear. V was clipped by 2 bases and J by 8 bases, with 6 bases between them. The CDR3 runs 11 residues. The germline gives CDR1 MGHDK, CDR2 SYGVNS. The CDR3 DNA sequence: TGTGCCAGCAGTGAAAACGCAGGCTACACCTTC. Amino acids: CASSENAGYTF.

This clonotype was detected a few times. The chain carries TRBV3-1 and TRBJ1-2; 9 bases agree with TRBD1. The CDR3 runs to 13 residues. From germline, CDR1 is LGHDT and CDR2 YNNKEL (reference sequence). The V segment lost 6 bases and the J segment 7 bases; nucleotides outside the gene matches: 6. The chain's CDR3 is CASSPGTGFGYTF. As DNA, the CDR3 is TGTGCCAGCAGTCCCGGGACAGGGTTTGGCTACACCTTC. The full variable domain, its missing parts supplied by reference TRBV3-1 and TRBJ1-2, is DTAVSQTPKYLVTQMGNDKSIKCEQNLGHDTMYWYKQDSKKFLKIMFSYNNKELIINETVPNRFSPKSPDKAHLNLHINSLELGDSAVYFCASSPGTGFGYTFGSGTRLTVV.

This clonotype was detected only once. The genes are TRBV4-2 and TRBJ2-3; unclear D gene. The germline CDR1 and CDR2 sequences are LGHNA and YNFKEQ. Trimming took off 0 bases at V and 3 bases at J, with 16 bases between the two ends. The CDR3 consists of 17 residues. The CDR3 bases are TGTGCCAGCAGCCAAGAGGCTTGGCGCCCCCCGACAGATACGCAGTATTTT. This gives the protein CASSQEAWRPPTDTQYF.

The chain combines TRBV12-3 or TRBV12-4 with TRBJ2-3; TRBD2 might be the D (6 bases). This CDR3 is built from 15 residues. Trimming cost V 5 bases and J 2 bases, with 14 bases left between them. CDR3 amino acids: CASSPPGLFTDTQYF. The CDR3 DNA reads as TGTGCCAGCAGTCCACCGGGACTCTTCACAGATACGCAGTATTTT.

The genes are TRBV30 and TRBJ1-1; no reliable D call. Germline-derived CDR1 and CDR2 are GTSNPN and SVGIG (reference sequence). The CDR3 contains 14 residues. Between the trimmed V and J ends, which lost 1 base and 0 bases, there was a span of 9 bases. The CDR3 DNA is TGTGCCTGGAGTGGAACCATAATGAACACTGAAGCTTTCTTT. Protein: CAWSGTIMNTEAFF.

The chain uses TRBV3-1 and TRBJ2-7, with D possibly matching TRBD1 (5 bases). This CDR3 has 19 amino acids. V was cut by 5 bases and J by 6 bases, with 32 bases left in between. Germline V lookup: CDR1 LGHDT, CDR2 YNNKEL (reference sequence). The CDR3 nucleotides read TGTGCCAGCAGCTCATTACAGGTGTCCCGTCTTTTCCGTTACGTCGAGCAGTACTTC. Its protein is CASSSLQVSRLFRYVEQYF.

This chain uses TRBV5-1 with TRBJ1-6; D is undetermined. Trimming took off 0 bases at V and 0 bases at J, with 1 base between the two ends. From germline, CDR1 is SGHRS and CDR2 YFSETQ. The CDR3 runs 14 residues. The CDR3, as DNA: TGCGCCAGCAGCTTGGTCTCCTATAATTCACCCCTCCACTTT. Its protein product is CASSLVSYNSPLHF.